One TCR beta chain is described in this entry. The antigen is unknown. A far more abundant clone sits one base away, making this likely a read error. Within the sample, other DNA sequences also encode this same CDR3. The CDR3 consists of 14 residues. The germline V gene encodes CDR1 MNHEY and CDR2 SMNVEV (reference sequence). The trim removed 6 bases at V and 5 bases at J, leaving 5 bases unmatched. Study donors comprised healthy, HIV-negative adults devoid of recent acute infection or vaccination. Each PCR replicate from the sorted subsets contained about 180 ng DNA, which is roughly 33,000 T cell genomes. Sequencing used immunoSEQ multiplex PCR; TCRdb keeps in-frame clones, though not all of them. In the table there are roughly 1,100,000 clones, approximately 76% of which are singletons. This entry is derived from a study of shared clonotypes between healthy human individuals. Whole-study findings and limits: Rarefaction curves obtained for sorted subsets showed sequencing incomplete despite large depth.

This rearrangement joins TRBV27 to TRBJ1-5; 9 nucleotides line up with TRBD1. The TCR originated in a man between 18 and 35 years old in good health. The material sequenced was memory CD4+ T cells sorted from blood. Subset specified: CD45RA-negative fraction. CDR3 protein: CASSPGTGYQPQHF. CDR3 in DNA: TGTGCCAGCAGCCCCGGGACAGGGTATCAGCCCCAGCATTTT.